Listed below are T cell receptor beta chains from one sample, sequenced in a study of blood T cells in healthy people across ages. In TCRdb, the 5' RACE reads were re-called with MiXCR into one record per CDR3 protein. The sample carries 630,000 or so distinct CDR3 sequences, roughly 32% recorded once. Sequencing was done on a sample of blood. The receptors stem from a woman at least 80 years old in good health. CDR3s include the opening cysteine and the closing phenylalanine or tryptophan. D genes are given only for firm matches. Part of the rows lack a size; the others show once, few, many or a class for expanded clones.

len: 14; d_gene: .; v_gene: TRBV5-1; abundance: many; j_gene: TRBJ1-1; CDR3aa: CASSPGVWNTEAFF; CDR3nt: TGCGCCAGCAGCCCCGGGGTATGGAACACTGAAGCTTTCTTT
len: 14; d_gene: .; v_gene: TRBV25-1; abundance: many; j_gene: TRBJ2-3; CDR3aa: CASSRPGNTDTQYF; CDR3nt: TGTGCCAGCAGTAGACCCGGGAACACAGATACGCAGTATTTT
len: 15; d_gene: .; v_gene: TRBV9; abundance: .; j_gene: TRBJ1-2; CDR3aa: CASTLTGLGNYGYTF; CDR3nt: TGTGCCAGCACACTAACGGGACTGGGTAACTATGGCTACACCTTC
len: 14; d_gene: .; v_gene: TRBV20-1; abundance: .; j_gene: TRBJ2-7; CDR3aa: CSAYPDGSSYEQYF; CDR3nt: TGCAGTGCTTACCCGGACGGTAGCTCCTACGAGCAGTACTTC
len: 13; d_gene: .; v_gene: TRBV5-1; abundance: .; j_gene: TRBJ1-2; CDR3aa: CASSPGLGYGYTF; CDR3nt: TGCGCCAGCAGCCCGGGGTTGGGGTATGGCTACACCTTC
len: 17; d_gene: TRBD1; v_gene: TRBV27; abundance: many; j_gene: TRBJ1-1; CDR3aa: CASTYRGRGMGNTEAFF; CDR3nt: TGTGCCAGCACCTACAGGGGCCGCGGGATGGGCAACACTGAAGCTTTCTTT
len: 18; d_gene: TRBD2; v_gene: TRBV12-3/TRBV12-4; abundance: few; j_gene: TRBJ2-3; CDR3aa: CASSLQAGAWRGTDTQYF; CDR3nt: TGTGCCAGCAGTCTACAAGCGGGGGCGTGGAGGGGGACAGATACGCAGTATTTT
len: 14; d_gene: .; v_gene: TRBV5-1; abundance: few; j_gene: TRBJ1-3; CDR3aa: CASSLTGLENTIYF; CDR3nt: TGCGCCAGCAGCTTGACGGGCCTGGAAAACACCATATATTTT
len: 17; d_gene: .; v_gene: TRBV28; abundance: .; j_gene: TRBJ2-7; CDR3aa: CASSPYGGFNNAYEQYF; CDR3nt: TGTGCCAGCTCACCATATGGTGGGTTTAACAACGCCTACGAGCAGTACTTC
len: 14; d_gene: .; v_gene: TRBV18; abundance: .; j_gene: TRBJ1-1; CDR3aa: CASSPSGRDTEAFF; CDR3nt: TGTGCCAGCTCACCGAGCGGGAGGGACACTGAAGCTTTCTTT
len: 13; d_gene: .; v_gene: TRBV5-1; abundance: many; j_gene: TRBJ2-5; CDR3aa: CASSLNRQETQYF; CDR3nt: TGCGCCAGCAGCTTGAACCGCCAAGAGACCCAGTACTTC
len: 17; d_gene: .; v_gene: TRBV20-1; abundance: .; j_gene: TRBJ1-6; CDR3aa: CSASFGGGYAGSSPLHF; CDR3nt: TGCAGTGCTAGTTTTGGGGGCGGTTATGCGGGTAGTTCACCCCTCCACTTT
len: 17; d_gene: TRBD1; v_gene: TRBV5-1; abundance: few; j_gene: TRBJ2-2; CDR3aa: CASSLYRQGRDTGELFF; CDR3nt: TGCGCCAGCAGCCTGTACCGACAGGGGCGGGACACCGGGGAGCTGTTTTTT
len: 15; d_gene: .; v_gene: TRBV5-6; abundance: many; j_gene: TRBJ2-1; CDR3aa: CASSFLGLMNDEQFF; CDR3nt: TGTGCCAGCAGCTTCCTGGGTTTGATGAACGATGAGCAGTTCTTC
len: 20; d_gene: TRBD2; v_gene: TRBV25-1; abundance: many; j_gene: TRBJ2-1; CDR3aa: CASSEYRSRTSGVSYNEQFF; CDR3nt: TGTGCCAGCAGTGAATATAGATCCCGGACTAGCGGCGTCTCCTACAATGAGCAGTTCTTC
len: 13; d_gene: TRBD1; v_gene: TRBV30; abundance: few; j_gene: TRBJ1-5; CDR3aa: CAYSGGGSQPQHF; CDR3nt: TGTGCCTACTCAGGGGGGGGGAGTCAGCCCCAGCATTTT
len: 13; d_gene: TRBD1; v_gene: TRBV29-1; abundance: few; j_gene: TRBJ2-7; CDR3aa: CSIRQGERNEQYF; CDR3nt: TGCAGCATCCGACAGGGAGAACGCAACGAGCAGTACTTC
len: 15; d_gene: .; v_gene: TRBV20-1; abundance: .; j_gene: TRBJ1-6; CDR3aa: CSARVRGGRRSPLHF; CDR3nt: TGCAGTGCTAGAGTAAGGGGGGGTCGGAGATCACCCCTCCACTTT
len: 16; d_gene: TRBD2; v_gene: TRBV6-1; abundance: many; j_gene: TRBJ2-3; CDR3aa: CASSDLAGGGTDTQYF; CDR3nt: TGTGCCAGCAGTGATCTAGCGGGGGGAGGCACAGATACGCAGTATTTT
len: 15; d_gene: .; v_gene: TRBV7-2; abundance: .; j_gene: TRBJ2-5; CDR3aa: CAGSRVSGVGETQYF; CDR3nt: TGTGCCGGCAGCCGCGTTAGCGGCGTCGGAGAGACCCAGTACTTC
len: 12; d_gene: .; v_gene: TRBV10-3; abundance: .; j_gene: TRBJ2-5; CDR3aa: CAISEARETQYF; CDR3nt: TGTGCCATCAGTGAGGCCCGAGAGACCCAGTACTTC
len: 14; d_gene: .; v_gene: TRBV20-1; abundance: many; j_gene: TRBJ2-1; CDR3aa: CSAGLAGSKNEQFF; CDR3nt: TGCAGTGCTGGGTTGGCGGGGTCTAAAAATGAGCAGTTCTTC
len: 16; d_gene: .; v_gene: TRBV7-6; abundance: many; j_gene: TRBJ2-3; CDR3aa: CASSLEGRGFTDTQYF; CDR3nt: TGTGCCAGCAGCTTAGAAGGGCGGGGATTCACAGATACGCAGTATTTT
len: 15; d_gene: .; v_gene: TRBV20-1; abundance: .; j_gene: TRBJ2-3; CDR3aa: CSARPTGTLHGTQYF; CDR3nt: TGCAGTGCTAGACCAACCGGGACTTTGCATGGCACGCAGTATTTT
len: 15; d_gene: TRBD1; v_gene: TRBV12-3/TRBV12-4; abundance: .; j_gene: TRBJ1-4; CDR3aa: CASSPDGRQGEKLFF; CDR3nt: TGTGCCAGCAGCCCGGACGGCCGACAGGGTGAAAAACTGTTTTTT
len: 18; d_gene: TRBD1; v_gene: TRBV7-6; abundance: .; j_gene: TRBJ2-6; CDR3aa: CASSFSWTGRGGANVLTF; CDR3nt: TGTGCCAGCAGCTTCTCATGGACAGGGAGAGGAGGGGCCAACGTCCTGACTTTC
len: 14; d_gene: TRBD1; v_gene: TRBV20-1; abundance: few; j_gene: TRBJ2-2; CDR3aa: CSAEGDRSTGELFF; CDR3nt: TGCAGTGCTGAGGGGGACAGGAGCACCGGGGAGCTGTTTTTT
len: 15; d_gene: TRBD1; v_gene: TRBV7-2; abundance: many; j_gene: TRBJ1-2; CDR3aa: CASSRGQGAGYGYTF; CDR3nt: TGTGCCAGCAGCCGCGGCCAGGGGGCGGGATATGGCTACACCTTC
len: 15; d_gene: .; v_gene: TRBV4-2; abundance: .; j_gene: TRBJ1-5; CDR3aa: CASSQESQDGQPQHF; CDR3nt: TGTGCCAGCAGCCAAGAAAGTCAGGACGGTCAGCCCCAGCATTTT
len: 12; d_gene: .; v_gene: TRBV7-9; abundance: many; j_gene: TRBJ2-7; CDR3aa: CASSRDNYEQYF; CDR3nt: TGTGCCAGCAGCCGTGACAACTACGAGCAGTACTTC
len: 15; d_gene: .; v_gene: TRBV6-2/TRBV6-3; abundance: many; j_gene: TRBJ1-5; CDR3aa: CASRWGGLGNQPQHF; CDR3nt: TGTGCCAGCAGATGGGGGGGCTTGGGCAATCAGCCCCAGCATTTT
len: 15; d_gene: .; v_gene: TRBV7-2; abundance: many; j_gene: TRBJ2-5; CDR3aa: CASSLGAGRRETQYF; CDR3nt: TGTGCCAGCAGCTTAGGGGCAGGGAGGAGGGAGACCCAGTACTTC
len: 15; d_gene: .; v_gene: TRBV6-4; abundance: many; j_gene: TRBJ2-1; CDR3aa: CASSDSSGAHNEQFF; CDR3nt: TGTGCCAGCAGTGACTCTTCGGGGGCCCACAATGAGCAGTTCTTC
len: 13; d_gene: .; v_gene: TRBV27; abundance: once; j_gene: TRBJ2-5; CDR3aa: CASRTGRAETQYF; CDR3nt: TGCGCCAGCCGGACAGGGAGGGCCGAGACCCAGTACTTC
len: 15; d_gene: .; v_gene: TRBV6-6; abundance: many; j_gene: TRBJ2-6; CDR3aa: CASSYQRSGANVLTF; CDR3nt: TGTGCCAGCAGTTACCAGCGTTCTGGGGCCAACGTCCTGACTTTC
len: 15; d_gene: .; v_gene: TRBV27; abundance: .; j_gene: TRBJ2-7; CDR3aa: CASSLLAGVRNEQYF; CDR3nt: TGTGCCAGCAGTTTATTAGCAGGGGTTAGAAACGAGCAGTACTTC
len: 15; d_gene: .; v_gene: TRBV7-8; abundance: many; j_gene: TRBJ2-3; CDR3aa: CASSPRDPRTDTQYF; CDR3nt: TGTGCCAGCAGCCCCCGGGACCCTCGCACAGATACGCAGTATTTT
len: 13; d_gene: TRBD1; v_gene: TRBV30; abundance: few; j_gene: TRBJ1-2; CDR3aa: CAGPDRGNYGYTF; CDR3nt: TGTGCCGGGCCGGACAGGGGGAACTATGGCTACACCTTC
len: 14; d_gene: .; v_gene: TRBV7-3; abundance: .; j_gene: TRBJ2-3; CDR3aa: CAGSLSRDADTQYF; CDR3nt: TGTGCCGGCAGCTTAAGTCGAGACGCAGATACGCAGTATTTT
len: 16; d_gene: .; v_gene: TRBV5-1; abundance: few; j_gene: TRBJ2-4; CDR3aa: CASSLAAGALGNIQYF; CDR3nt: TGCGCCAGCAGCTTGGCGGCGGGGGCTCTTGGAAACATTCAGTACTTC
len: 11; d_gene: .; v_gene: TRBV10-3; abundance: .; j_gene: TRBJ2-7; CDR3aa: CAISDRDTQYF; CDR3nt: TGTGCCATCAGTGATCGGGATACCCAGTACTTC
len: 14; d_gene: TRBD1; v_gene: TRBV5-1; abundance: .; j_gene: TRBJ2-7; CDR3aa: CASSYRGRLDEQYF; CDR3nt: TGCGCCAGCAGCTACAGGGGGCGACTCGACGAGCAGTACTTC
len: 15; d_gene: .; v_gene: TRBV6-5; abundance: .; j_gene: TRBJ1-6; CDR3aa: CASAPPGIRGSPLHF; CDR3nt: TGTGCCAGCGCCCCCCCCGGGATCCGGGGTTCACCCCTCCACTTT
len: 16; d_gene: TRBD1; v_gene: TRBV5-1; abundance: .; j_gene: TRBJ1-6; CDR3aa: CASSPDLGTDNSPPHF; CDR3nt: TGCGCCAGCAGCCCCGATCTTGGGACAGATAATTCGCCCCCCCACTTT
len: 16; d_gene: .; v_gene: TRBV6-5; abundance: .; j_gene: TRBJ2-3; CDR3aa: CASSSPGGVATDTQYF; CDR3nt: TGTGCCAGCAGCTCACCAGGCGGGGTGGCTACAGATACGCAGTATTTT
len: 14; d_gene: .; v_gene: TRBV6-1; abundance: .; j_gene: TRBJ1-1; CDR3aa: CASRGGQWVTEAFF; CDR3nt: TGTGCCAGCAGGGGAGGTCAATGGGTGACTGAAGCTTTCTTT
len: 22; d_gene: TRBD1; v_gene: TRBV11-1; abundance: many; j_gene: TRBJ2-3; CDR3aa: CASSSSSQERDRLWGSTDTQYF; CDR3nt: TGTGCCAGCAGCTCGTCAAGCCAAGAAAGGGACAGACTGTGGGGTAGCACAGATACGCAGTATTTT
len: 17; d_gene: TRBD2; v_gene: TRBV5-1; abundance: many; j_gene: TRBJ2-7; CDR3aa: CASSQGLAGGPPDEQYF; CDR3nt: TGCGCCAGCAGCCAAGGACTAGCGGGGGGGCCGCCCGACGAGCAGTACTTC
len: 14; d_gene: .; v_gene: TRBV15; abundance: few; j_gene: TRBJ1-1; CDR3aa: CATSSPSQGTEAFF; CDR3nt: TGTGCCACCAGCAGCCCTTCACAGGGAACTGAAGCTTTCTTT
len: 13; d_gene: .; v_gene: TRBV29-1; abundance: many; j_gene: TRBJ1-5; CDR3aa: CSVRDNYNQPQHF; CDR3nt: TGCAGCGTTCGGGACAACTATAATCAGCCCCAGCATTTT
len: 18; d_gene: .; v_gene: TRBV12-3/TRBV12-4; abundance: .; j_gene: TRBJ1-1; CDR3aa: CASSLVLGVRGEGGEAFF; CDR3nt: TGTGCCAGCAGTTTGGTGCTTGGGGTACGGGGCGAAGGAGGTGAAGCTTTCTTT
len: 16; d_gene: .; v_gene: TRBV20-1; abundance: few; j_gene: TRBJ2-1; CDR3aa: CSAAADGVADYDEQFF; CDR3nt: TGCAGTGCTGCCGCCGATGGTGTAGCGGATTACGATGAGCAGTTCTTC
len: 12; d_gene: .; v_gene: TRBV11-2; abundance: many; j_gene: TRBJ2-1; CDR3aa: CASSGEYNEQFF; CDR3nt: TGTGCCAGCAGCGGGGAGTACAATGAGCAGTTCTTC
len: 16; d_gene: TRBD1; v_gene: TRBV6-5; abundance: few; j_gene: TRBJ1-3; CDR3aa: CASSYDGQGAGNTIYF; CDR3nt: TGTGCCAGCAGTTACGATGGACAGGGGGCTGGAAACACCATATATTTT
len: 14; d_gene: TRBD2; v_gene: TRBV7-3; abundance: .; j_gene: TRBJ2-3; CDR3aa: CASGETSATGTQYF; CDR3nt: TGTGCCAGCGGGGAGACTAGCGCCACAGGTACGCAGTATTTT
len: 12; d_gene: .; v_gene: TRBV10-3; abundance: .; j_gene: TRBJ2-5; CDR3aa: CAARGARETQYF; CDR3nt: TGTGCCGCCCGGGGGGCTCGGGAGACCCAGTACTTC
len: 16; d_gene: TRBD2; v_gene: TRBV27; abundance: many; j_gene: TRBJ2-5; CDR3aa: CASSSGLALFQETQYF; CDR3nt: TGTGCCAGCAGTTCGGGACTAGCGTTATTCCAAGAGACCCAGTACTTC